This section outlines one TCR beta chain sequence together with its context. Original handling: Amplification of reference gene primers provided the estimated nucleated cell counts. Sequencing used immunoSEQ multiplex PCR; TCRdb keeps in-frame clones, though not all of them. V and J calls and clone size are copied from that table; D and trimming were computed from the DNA. This sample yields about 210,000 clones, of which about nine tenths are seen a single time; 2% to 3% belongs to the top ten. The study recruited people aged 18 to 89 years across about 25 US areas. The data are from a study of blood T cell repertoires in COVID-19. Study in general: Samples taken during acute and convalescent COVID-19 were collected in the United States, Italy and Spain. T cells, B-cell-depleted T cells, or PBMCs provided the cDNA or gDNA that served as material.

This clonotype was sampled from a woman aged 35 to 49 with acute COVID-19. The specimen was PBMCs or T cells enriched from blood (not recorded which).

CDR3 in DNA: TGTGCCAGCAGCTTGGGACTAAAAACCGGGGAGCTGTTTTTT. Protein: CASSLGLKTGELFF. This sequence joins TRBV5-6 and TRBJ2-2, with D perhaps matching TRBD2 (5 bases). From germline, CDR1 is SGHDT and CDR2 YYEEEE. The CDR3 length is 14 residues. V dropped 0 bases and J dropped 5 bases, with 8 bases sitting between them.